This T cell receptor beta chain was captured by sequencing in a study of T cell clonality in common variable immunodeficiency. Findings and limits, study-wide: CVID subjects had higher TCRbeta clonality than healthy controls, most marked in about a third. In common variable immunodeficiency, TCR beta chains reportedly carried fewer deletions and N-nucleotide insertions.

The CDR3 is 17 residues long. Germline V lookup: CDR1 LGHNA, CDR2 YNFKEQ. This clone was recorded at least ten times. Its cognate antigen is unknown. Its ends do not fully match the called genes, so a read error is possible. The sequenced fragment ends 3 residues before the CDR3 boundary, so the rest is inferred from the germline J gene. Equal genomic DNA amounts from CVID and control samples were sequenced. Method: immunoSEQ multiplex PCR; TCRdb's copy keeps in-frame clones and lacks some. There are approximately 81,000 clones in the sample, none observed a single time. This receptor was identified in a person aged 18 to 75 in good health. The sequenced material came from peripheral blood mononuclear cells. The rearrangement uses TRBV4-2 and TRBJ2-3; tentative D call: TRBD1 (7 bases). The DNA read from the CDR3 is TGCGCCAGCAGCCAAGAGTCAGGGGGACTCGGCACAGATACG. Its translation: CASSQESGGLGTDT. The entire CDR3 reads CASSQESGGLGTDTQYF.